The following is a TCR beta chain sequence with its context. Its target is unknown. Assay used: immunoSEQ multiplex PCR; TCRdb lists only in-frame clones, some missing. The sample includes roughly 140,000 clones, roughly 92% seen only once; the top ten take around 1.7%. The germline gives CDR1 SGHNT, CDR2 YYREEE (reference sequence). V lost 4 bases and J 4 bases, leaving 17 bases between the germline ends. The CDR3 has 16 amino acids. This entry is derived from a study of T cell responses to AZD1222 COVID-19 vaccine. Notes on the study in general: Spike was spanned by vaccine-associated CD4 TCRs, with dominance at 160-218 and 743-854. As reported, nearly half of all spike-specific TCRs target variant regions that are unmutated.

The chain recombines TRBV5-4 with TRBJ2-2, with D maybe TRBD1 (5 bases). Sequencing was performed on peripheral blood, taken on day 0 of AZD1222 vaccination. This TCR was recovered from an adult in good health. CDR3 loop: CASSPAAGPGTGELFF. Here the CDR3 DNA reads TGTGCCAGCAGCCCGGCGGCAGGGCCTGGCACCGGGGAGCTGTTTTTT.